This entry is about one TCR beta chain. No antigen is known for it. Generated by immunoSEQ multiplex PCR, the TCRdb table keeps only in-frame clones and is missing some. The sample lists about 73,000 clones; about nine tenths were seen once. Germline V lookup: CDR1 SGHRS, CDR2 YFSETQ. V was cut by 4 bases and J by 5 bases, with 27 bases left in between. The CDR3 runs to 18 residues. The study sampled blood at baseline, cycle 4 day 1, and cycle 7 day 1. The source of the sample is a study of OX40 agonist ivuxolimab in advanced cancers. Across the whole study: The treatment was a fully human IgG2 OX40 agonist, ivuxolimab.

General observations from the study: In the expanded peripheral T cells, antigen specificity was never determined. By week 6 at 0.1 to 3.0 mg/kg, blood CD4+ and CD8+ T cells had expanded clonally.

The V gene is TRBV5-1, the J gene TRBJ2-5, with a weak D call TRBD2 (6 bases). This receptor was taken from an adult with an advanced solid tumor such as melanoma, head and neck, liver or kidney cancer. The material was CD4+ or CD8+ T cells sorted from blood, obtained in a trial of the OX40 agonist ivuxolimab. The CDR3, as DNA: TGCGCCAGCAGCATTGAAGGCCCCCCGGGACCTGCGGGGGAGACCCAGTACTTC. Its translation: CASSIEGPPGPAGETQYF.